These T cell receptor beta chains were read from a single sample in a study of control samples from healthy donors and cancer patients. TCRdb's copy holds only in-frame clones and misses some; the assay was immunoSEQ multiplex PCR. The sample includes 150,000 to 200,000 clones, around 96% of them seen just once. Input material: blood. Receptor source: a woman in her thirties or forties in good health. CDR3s include the opening cysteine and the closing phenylalanine or tryptophan. D genes are given only for firm matches. Size values are once, few and many counts, or a class for expanded clones, and some rows have none.

CDR3,DNA,length,D,V,J,size
CASSLAGTGNTEAFF,TGTGCCAGCAGCCTAGCCGGGACAGGTAACACTGAAGCTTTCTTT,15,TRBD1,TRBV7-3,TRBJ1-1,.
CASKEGAGGYTF,TGTGCCAGCAAGGAGGGGGCTGGCGGCTACACCTTC,12,TRBD1,TRBV6-6,TRBJ1-2,once
CASSRWDRQTPFYSGNTIYF,TGCGCCAGCAGCCGATGGGACAGGCAAACACCTTTCTACTCTGGAAACACCATATATTTT,20,TRBD1,TRBV4-1,TRBJ1-3,.
CASSLRVEAFF,TGTGCCAGCAGTTTACGGGTTGAAGCTTTCTTT,11,.,TRBV6-2/TRBV6-3,TRBJ1-1,.
CASNKDSITDTQYF,TGTGCCAGCAATAAGGACTCTATAACAGATACGCAGTATTTT,14,.,TRBV11-2,TRBJ2-3,once
CASSLDSYSNQPQHF,TGTGCCAGCAGCTTAGACAGCTATAGCAATCAGCCCCAGCATTTT,15,.,TRBV11-2,TRBJ1-5,once
CASSPQGTGKRGYTF,TGTGCCAGCTCACCACAGGGGACAGGGAAGCGGGGCTACACCTTC,15,TRBD1,TRBV18,TRBJ1-2,.
CASSYGLAAALSYEQYF,TGTGCCAGCAGTTACGGACTAGCGGCGGCTCTTAGCTACGAGCAGTACTTC,17,TRBD2,TRBV6-2/TRBV6-3,TRBJ2-7,once
CASSTQMNTEAFF,TGTGCCAGTAGTACACAGATGAACACTGAAGCTTTCTTT,13,.,TRBV19,TRBJ1-1,.
CASSVGSGVNNEQFF,TGTGCCAGCAGCGTAGGTAGCGGGGTTAACAATGAGCAGTTCTTC,15,TRBD2,TRBV9,TRBJ2-1,.
CASSARGESEQYF,TGTGCCAGTAGTGCGCGGGGTGAGTCCGAGCAGTACTTC,13,.,TRBV19,TRBJ2-7,.
CAFLQLGGYTF,TGTGCCTTTCTCCAATTGGGTGGCTACACCTTC,11,.,TRBV30,TRBJ1-2,.
CASSLAWETQYF,TGTGCCAGCAGCTTAGCCTGGGAGACCCAGTACTTC,12,.,TRBV7-2,TRBJ2-5,.
CASSSAGTGFSYEQYF,TGTGCCAGTAGTTCCGCCGGGACAGGGTTTTCCTACGAGCAGTACTTC,16,TRBD1,TRBV19,TRBJ2-7,.
CASSLRLAGEVQFF,TGTGCCAGCAGCTTGCGACTAGCGGGGGAGGTGCAGTTCTTC,14,TRBD2,TRBV5-5,TRBJ2-1,.
CASSYGTGQETQYF,TGTGCCAGCAGTTACGGTACGGGCCAAGAGACCCAGTACTTC,14,.,TRBV6-5,TRBJ2-5,once
CASSERGQGANNQPQHF,TGTGCCAGCAGTGAAAGGGGACAGGGGGCGAACAATCAGCCCCAGCATTTT,17,TRBD1,TRBV6-1,TRBJ1-5,.
CASSQGNGTQYF,TGTGCCAGCAGCCAAGGAAATGGAACGCAGTATTTT,12,.,TRBV3-1/TRBV3-2,TRBJ2-3,.
CASAILTAWGYTF,TGTGCCAGCGCGATACTGACGGCTTGGGGCTACACCTTC,13,.,TRBV6-5,TRBJ1-2,.
CASSLVLDQPQHF,TGTGCCAGCAGCTTAGTCCTGGATCAGCCCCAGCATTTT,13,.,TRBV7-2,TRBJ1-5,few
CASSPDRGTFLQYF,TGTGCCAGCAGTCCAGACCGCGGGACATTTCTGCAGTATTTT,14,.,TRBV2,TRBJ2-3,.
CASSETGGEAFF,TGTGCCAGCAGTGAGACAGGGGGTGAAGCTTTCTTT,12,TRBD1,TRBV25-1,TRBJ1-1,.
CASSGGWDSSYEQYF,TGTGCCAGCAGCGGGGGTTGGGACAGCTCCTACGAGCAGTACTTC,15,TRBD1,TRBV5-4,TRBJ2-7,.
CASSWYNGAAGNTIYF,TGTGCCAGCAGCTGGTATAACGGGGCTGCTGGAAACACCATATATTTT,16,.,TRBV7-2,TRBJ1-3,.
CATSPGQGADEQYF,TGTGCCACCAGCCCGGGACAGGGGGCCGACGAGCAGTACTTC,14,TRBD1,TRBV15,TRBJ2-7,.
CASSQVQGTEAFF,TGTGCCAGCAGCCAAGTCCAGGGCACTGAAGCTTTCTTT,13,.,TRBV14,TRBJ1-1,.
CASSTRAVRTEAFF,TGTGCCAGTAGTACCCGGGCCGTGCGCACTGAAGCTTTCTTT,14,.,TRBV19,TRBJ1-1,few
CASSEYFPGQGGKDTQYF,TGTGCCAGCAGTGAATATTTCCCCGGACAGGGAGGGAAAGATACGCAGTATTTT,18,.,TRBV25-1,TRBJ2-3,.
CASSLVYYTEAFF,TGTGCCAGCAGCTTAGTTTACTACACTGAAGCTTTCTTT,13,.,TRBV7-9,TRBJ1-1,.
CASSPGDSQGRYGYTF,TGTGCCAGCAGCCCAGGGGACTCTCAGGGGAGGTATGGCTACACCTTC,16,.,TRBV7-9,TRBJ1-2,.
CSVSRSSYEQYF,TGCAGCGTTTCGCGAAGCTCCTACGAGCAGTACTTC,12,.,TRBV29-1,TRBJ2-7,.
CASSWGLRGFEAFF,TGTGCCAGCAGCTGGGGACTCAGGGGGTTTGAAGCTTTCTTT,14,TRBD1,TRBV11-2,TRBJ1-1,.
CASSRSQDNEKLFF,TGTGCCAGCAGCCGCTCTCAGGATAATGAAAAACTGTTTTTT,14,.,TRBV7-8,TRBJ1-4,.
CASSGAAGPNLRQETQYF,TGTGCCAGCAGCGGAGCCGCGGGGCCAAACCTTCGGCAAGAGACCCAGTACTTC,18,.,TRBV9,TRBJ2-5,.
CASSTGQGANEKLFF,TGTGCCAGCAGTACGGGACAGGGTGCTAATGAAAAACTGTTTTTT,15,TRBD1,TRBV2,TRBJ1-4,.
CSVEEQPNEQFF,TGCAGCGTTGAAGAACAACCCAATGAGCAGTTCTTC,12,.,TRBV29-1,TRBJ2-1,.
CATSSGGPWIIKNIQYF,TGTGCCACCAGCAGTGGCGGGCCCTGGATAATTAAAAACATTCAGTACTTC,17,.,TRBV15,TRBJ2-4,.
CASSTTRYNEQFF,TGTGCCAGTAGTACCACAAGATACAATGAGCAGTTCTTC,13,.,TRBV19,TRBJ2-1,.